The sequence of this T cell receptor beta chain was determined in a study of cytomegalovirus exposure and HLA in healthy donors (dated by TCRdb to 2016 to 2017). Some background on the complete study: According to an earlier analysis of 550 to 750 of the donors, 200 million or so T cells yielded roughly 110 million unique TCR beta sequences and roughly 280 Gb of sequence data. An early release covering over 500 HLA-typed donors comprised 300 to 350 gigabases of sequencing data and around 86 million unique TCR sequences. Of the 398 genotyped donors, 65% to 90% fell in the genetic ancestry cluster associated with self-reported Caucasian donors. The study was designed to test whether signatures of past pathogen exposure could be identified by cataloging public T cell receptors. The study profiled the T cell repertoires of hundreds of subjects by immunosequencing and related them to cytomegalovirus serostatus. In addition to the first cohort of 650 to 750 subjects, a separate validation cohort of approximately 110 different subjects was used. High-throughput TCR immunosequencing, statistical association of individual TCRs with disease status, and machine learning were combined to predict cytomegalovirus infection status. To study patterns of TCR occurrence, a later analysis re-analyzed previously published TCR beta repertoires from under 750 donors and added high-resolution HLA genotyping. In the later analysis, no new phenotypic data were used to find candidate immune exposures; instead, reliance was placed on TCR beta sequences and their occurrence across donors. An earlier analysis of a few hundred of the donors applied high-throughput TCR beta sequencing to assess whether each TCR beta V gene segment acted as functional or pseudogenic. Donor age, sex, ethnicity and CMV serostatus were collected together with the repertoire data. A later genetic analysis took genome-wide SNP genotypes for about 55% of the 666 donors and used that subset as a discovery cohort. All discovery cohort repertoires had been generated on a single sequencing platform. HLA typing covered class I and class II loci at four-digit resolution. Typing coverage varied by locus: about 629-630 donors for A, B, C, DRB1 and DQB1; more than 500 for DQA1; around 570 for DPA1; 450 to 480 for DPB1. A handful of DR-DQ haplotypes were treated as single units for association and clustering because of strong linkage in the cohort. Among over 350 genotyped donors of the cohort, an average of roughly 240,000 unique TCR beta nucleotide sequences were sequenced per donor, around a sixth of them non-productive.

As concerns this clone: No cognate antigen has been identified for it. No quality values exist for individual bases; no much larger clone is one base distant.

The library was prepared using the immunoSEQ multiplex PCR assay. For the multiplex PCR, a mixture combining 60 forward primers for TCR Vbeta segments and 13 reverse primers for TCR Jbeta segments was used. A multiplex PCR assay on genomic DNA amplified the CDR3 region of rearranged TCR beta genes. The amplified TCR beta libraries were sequenced on the Illumina HiSeq System as 87-base-pair reads. The paper's processing steps were these. Across the 640 or so repertoires, a later analysis counted 75 million to 90 million unique TCR beta chains, around 11 million of which were shared by at least two donors. Raw reads were error-corrected and collapsed into unique sequences with a nearest-neighbor algorithm that merged closely related sequences to remove PCR and sequencing errors. To assign V, D and J gene segments, CDR3 sequences were aligned to IMGT reference sequences. For a sequence to be retained, a match of at least six nucleotides was required to both a V gene segment and a J gene segment. Rearrangements were called productive when the CDR3 lacked stop codons and stayed in frame with V and J; all others were non-productive. CDR3 was defined by IMGT convention, running from the second conserved V-encoded cysteine to the conserved J-encoded phenylalanine. Sequences without an unambiguous match to a single V gene segment were excluded from the earlier analysis of about 600 of the donors. An earlier analysis of 500 to 600 of the donors classified V segments as functional when productive rearrangements were above 56.7% and as segregating when the standard deviation between donors was above 5%. A statistical classification framework was built for diagnosing cytomegalovirus status from the catalog of TCR beta chain sequences. A later analysis assigned V and J genes by comparing TCR nucleotide sequences with IMGT/GENE-DB human TR gene sequences. In a later analysis, CDR3 sequences and most-parsimonious VDJ recombination scenarios were assigned using the TCRdist pipeline. In a later analysis, each TCR beta chain was defined by its CDR3 amino acid sequence together with its V-gene family, and reads without a unique V-gene family were excluded. In a later analysis, some 600 highly shared, low-generation-probability nucleotide sequences were removed to address suspected cross-contamination and a sequencing artifact. In a later analysis, a clonal expansion index for each public chain was calculated from normalized within-repertoire ranks of inferred template counts. In a later analysis, generation probabilities were computed using a VDJ recombination model fitted to out-of-frame rearrangements, and the results were checked against IGoR. Hypergeometric tests were used in a later analysis to score TCR-TCR, TCR-HLA and TCR-CMV co-occurrence, with a repertoire-size bias correction applied to the TCR pairs. A later analysis estimated false discovery rates by permuting HLA or CMV assignments 20 times. A later analysis grouped co-occurring TCRs with DBSCAN, adding TCRdist sequence similarity when clustering within HLA-allele-positive subsets. Repertoires with fewer than 30,000 or more than 120,000 public chains were left out of co-occurrence clustering, as were five repertoires with anomalous nucleotide sharing. TCRdb took this table from immuneACCESS and kept in-frame rearrangements with V and J called. Such tables lack part of the clones; where checked against another copy, unresolved V genes explain under half of the gap, and the rest is unexplained. V and J calls plus clone size are reproduced from that table; the DNA served to infer D and trimming. Present in this sample are some 200,000 clones, about 80% of which were seen just once. The top ten hold roughly 15% of the sample.

For CDR1 and CDR2, the germline V gene lists SGHRS and YFSETQ. Relative to germline, V is 4 bases shorter and J is 0 bases shorter, with 13 bases between their ends. The CDR3 contains 15 residues, cysteine and phenylalanine counted. The DNA shown is the 45-base CDR3, in frame from base 1. Broad study findings and their caveats: A later analysis found that TCR association rates varied across HLA loci, with DRB1 alleles showing the most associated TCRs and HLA-C alleles the fewest. A further reported finding was that TCR beta sequences accurately predicted the HLA-A and HLA-B alleles for most subjects in the first cohort. A total of roughly 160 TCR beta chains were listed by the study as associated with cytomegalovirus. While some public TCRs were present in many individuals, most TCR sequences turned up only very rarely across donors. A few of the identified cytomegalovirus-associated TCR beta chains were confirmed in vitro to be specific for cytomegalovirus antigens. In a later analysis, HLA-associated TCR beta chains were found to be more clonally expanded and to have lower generation probabilities than equally common non-associated chains. A later analysis associated some 17,000 TCR beta sequences with specific HLA alleles at a false discovery rate of 0.05. Presence/absence analyses assumed roughly uniform sequencing depth across donors, an assumption that may not hold. This cohort had only TCR beta chains sequenced, and the lack of alpha or paired-chain data limited which features could be detected. Because counts were too low, about 15 rarely observed V segments, including chromosome 9 orphons, were left out of the earlier analysis of 500 to 750 of the donors. When HLA alleles, especially DR and DQ, strongly co-occurred, attributing TCR associations to individual alleles was difficult. In a later genetic analysis, fewer N-insertions in productive TCRs were reported among donors in an Asian-associated ancestry cluster than the roughly 700-donor mean. HLA typing was unavailable for some donors at each locus, so association tests used only the typed subset. Cytomegalovirus status was reported to be diagnosed by the classifier with high specificity and sensitivity in both the original and validation cohorts. Because the 87-base-pair reads could not distinguish some IMGT-functional V segments, including TRBV6-2 and TRBV6-3, those segments were excluded. Several of the top co-occurrence clusters appeared to be linked to parvovirus B19, influenza, CMV and Epstein-Barr virus, according to a later analysis. The authors suggested that the approach could potentially be extended to other disease states and immunological phenotypes. A later analysis found that most CMV-associated TCR beta chains appeared HLA-restricted, with HLA associations seemingly driven largely by CMV exposure. For the cohort, immune exposure information was limited to CMV serostatus. In an earlier analysis of around 600 of the donors, most TCR beta V segments were observed in productive rearrangements about 87% or about 30% of the time, broadly matching IMGT annotations. Correlated functional status among segregating V segments might reflect linkage disequilibrium, but an unknown experimental factor could not be ruled out. A cluster of highly shared sequence variants was judged likely to represent a technical artifact of the sequencing pipeline. In a later genetic analysis, a missense DCLRE1C variant was associated with V-gene and J-gene trimming of TCR beta chains, and the association was replicated in an independent cohort.

In total, over 600 healthy bone marrow donors made up the cohort. At the time of sampling, every cohort member was nominally healthy, though immune exposures that went unrecorded were likely present. The donor was CMV seronegative and belonged to the group of 320 or so seronegative cohort members. A peripheral blood sample was collected from each donor, and TCR beta sequencing was performed on peripheral blood mononuclear cells. The Qiagen DNeasy Blood Extraction Kit was used to extract genomic DNA from the blood cell samples. The sequence came from a man aged 35 to 55 in good health and CMV-seronegative. The rearrangement joined TRBV5-1 to TRBJ1-1; matching of 6 bases hints at TRBD1 as the D gene. Material: PBMCs. The DNA reads TGCGCCAGCAGCCCATTCGACAGGCTGAACACTGAAGCTTTCTTT. Its protein reads: CASSPFDRLNTEAFF.